These 27 T cell receptor beta chains were all obtained from the same sample, sequenced in a study of T-cell memory formation after mild COVID-19. TCRdb itself ran the 5' RACE reads through MiXCR, one entry per CDR3 protein. Of about 320,000 distinct CDR3 sequences listed, around 15% are singletons. Sequenced: PBMCs or a T cell subset sorted from them (not recorded which). The receptors here all came from a man between 18 and 29 years old who had mild COVID-19 (a few samples of this study predate the infection). Cell type and time point are not known.

This clonotype has ten or more counts. The chain is built from TRBV5-1 and TRBJ2-7, with D perhaps TRBD1 or TRBD2 (5 bases each). The germline CDR1 and CDR2 sequences are SGHRS and YFSETQ. V shed 7 bases and J shed 3 bases, with 14 bases lying between them. The length of the CDR3 is 13 residues. The CDR3 DNA is TGCGCCAGCCGCCCAGGGACCCGCTACGAGCAGTACTTC. It translates to CASRPGTRYEQYF.

The sample holds a few counts of this clonotype. The chain uses TRBV2 and TRBJ2-4; D tentatively reads TRBD1 or TRBD2 (5 bases each). Per germline, CDR1 SNHLY and CDR2 FYNNEI. The V end was cut by 6 bases, the J end by 1 base, with 16 bases between. The CDR3 loop spans 16 amino acids. The CDR3 region has the DNA TGTGCCAGCAGGGACACCCGAGGGGCGGCCAAAAACATTCAGTACTTC. It translates to CASRDTRGAAKNIQYF.

This clonotype turned up a few times. V and J are TRBV12-3 or TRBV12-4 and TRBJ2-2, with 8 bases fitting TRBD1. The CDR3 is made up of 15 amino acids. The junction had 10 bases not matched to a gene; V was cut back by 5 bases and J by 8 bases. The CDR3 coding sequence is TGTGCCAGCAGTACTGGGACAGGCCGCCTTGGGGAGCTGTTTTTT. The encoded protein is CASSTGTGRLGELFF.

The rearrangement links TRBV4-3 to TRBJ2-1; no firm D call. Germline lookup yields CDR1 LGHNA and CDR2 YSLEER. V was trimmed by 1 base and J by 2 bases, leaving 9 bases between them. This CDR3 is built from 15 residues. CDR3 sequence (DNA): TGCGCCAGCAGCCAAGGAAGGGCTCCCTACAATGAGCAGTTCTTC. Protein sequence: CASSQGRAPYNEQFF.

J is TRBJ2-7 and V is TRBV4-1; D may correspond to TRBD1 or TRBD2 (6 bases each). Per the germline V gene, CDR1 is MGHRA and CDR2 is YSYEKL. V lost 2 bases, J lost 3 bases, and 14 bases lay in between. This CDR3 contains 15 residues. This chain's CDR3 is CASSQTTGRGYEQYF. CDR3 bases: TGCGCCAGCAGCCAAACCACAGGGCGGGGCTACGAGCAGTACTTC.

The rearrangement joins TRBV12-3 or TRBV12-4 to TRBJ2-7, with a tentative D call TRBD2 (5 bases). Trimming shortened V by 3 bases and J by 3 bases, and 18 bases separated the two germline ends. CDR3 length equals 16 residues. The CDR3 spells CASSLLVEGTDYEQYF. The DNA of the CDR3 is TGTGCCAGCAGTTTGTTGGTTGAGGGAACTGACTACGAGCAGTACTTC.

The chain has TRBV13 and TRBJ2-7, with D unresolved. The germline V gene has CDR1 PRHDT and CDR2 FYEKMQ (reference sequence). The CDR3 contains 14 residues. V dropped 5 bases and J dropped 0 bases, with 11 bases sitting between them. CDR3 sequence: CASSPSANSYEQYF. The CDR3, as DNA: TGTGCCAGCAGCCCGTCGGCCAACTCCTACGAGCAGTACTTC.

V usage is TRBV7-9 and J usage is TRBJ1-1, with a weak D call TRBD1 (5 bases). The CDR3 has 14 amino acids. Germline loops: CDR1 SEHNR, CDR2 FQNEAQ (reference sequence). The V end lost 5 bases, the J end lost 12 bases, and 22 bases lay between the germline ends. CDR3 DNA: TGTGCCAGCAGCAACGGGGGGGGGTCTGCGGCTTCTTTCTTT. Translating it yields CASSNGGGSAASFF.

Only a few counts were recorded for this clonotype. The genes are TRBV20-1 and TRBJ2-7, with D tentatively TRBD2 (7 bases). The CDR3 has 15 residues. In germline, CDR1 is DFQATT, CDR2 SNEGSKA (reference sequence). The germline V and J ends were trimmed by 0 bases and 4 bases, with 16 bases remaining between them. The CDR3 protein is CSARDRRGASYEQYV. CDR3 in DNA: TGCAGTGCTAGAGATCGTCGGGGGGCGTCGTACGAGCAGTACGTC.

CDR3 residues: CADQGLGRDTEAFF. The DNA of the CDR3 is TGTGCCGACCAGGGATTGGGGCGCGACACTGAAGCTTTCTTT. This sequence joins TRBV2 and TRBJ1-1; perhaps TRBD1 as D (5 bases). Between the trimmed V and J ends, which lost 11 bases and 3 bases, there was a span of 19 bases. Germline-derived CDR1 and CDR2 are SNHLY and FYNNEI. CDR3 length equals 14 residues.

V gene TRBV6-2 or TRBV6-3 combines with J gene TRBJ2-2; 7 bases match TRBD2. V gave up 2 bases and J gave up 1 base; unmatched junction bases: 7. The germline gives CDR1 MNHEY, CDR2 SVGEGT. This CDR3 is built from 17 residues. The CDR3 nucleotides are TGTGCCAGCAGTTACCACCGCAGCGGGGTGAACACCGGGGAGCTGTTTTTT. Translation gives CASSYHRSGVNTGELFF.

The sample holds many counts of this clonotype. V usage is TRBV5-6 and J usage is TRBJ2-3; 8 bases are shared with TRBD2. V was clipped by 9 bases and J by 1 base; unmatched bases: 1. This CDR3 is built from 12 residues. The germline V gene has CDR1 SGHDT and CDR2 YYEEEE. The CDR3 region has the DNA TGTGCCACCGGGGGGGGCACAGATACGCAGTATTTT. Its protein is CATGGGTDTQYF.

The chain joins TRBV5-1 to TRBJ1-2; unclear D gene. Germline V lookup: CDR1 SGHRS, CDR2 YFSETQ. V dropped 4 bases and J dropped 6 bases, with 10 bases sitting between them. This CDR3 spans 12 amino acids. Here the CDR3 reads CASSKETDGYTF. The DNA of the CDR3 is TGCGCCAGCAGCAAGGAGACGGATGGCTACACCTTC.

The sample holds many counts of this clonotype. J is TRBJ2-3 and V is TRBV7-9; unclear D gene. CDR1 and CDR2 (germline): SEHNR, FQNEAQ (reference sequence). The length of the CDR3 is 12 residues. The V and J ends lost 4 bases and 4 bases respectively, with 6 bases between them. This CDR3 reads CASSSDADTQYF. DNA for the CDR3: TGTGCCAGCAGCTCCGATGCAGATACGCAGTATTTT.

The chain uses TRBV7-2 and TRBJ2-5; maybe TRBD1 (6 bases). The V end lost 6 bases, the J end lost 4 bases, and 9 bases lay between the germline ends. The CDR3 is 12 amino acids. Germline V gene sequence: CDR1 SGHTA, CDR2 FQGNSA. CDR3 sequence (DNA): TGTGCCAGCAGGCAGGGGCTAGAGACCCAGTACTTC. Residues: CASRQGLETQYF.

The rearrangement joins TRBV4-3 to TRBJ2-1; D is unresolved. The CDR3 spans 13 residues. V was cut by 0 bases and J by 6 bases, with 6 bases left in between. Germline V lookup: CDR1 LGHNA, CDR2 YSLEER. The CDR3 region has the DNA TGCGCCAGCAGCCAAGAGGCCTCCAATGAGCAGTTCTTC. Translated, it gives CASSQEASNEQFF.

The J gene is TRBJ1-2, the V gene TRBV19; a weak D match, TRBD1 (5 bases). V lost 4 bases and J lost 3, with 9 bases in between. The CDR3 spans 13 residues. Germline V CDR1 and CDR2: LNHDA, SQIVND (reference sequence). In DNA form, the CDR3 reads TGTGCCAGTAGTAGCAGGGTATACTATGGCTACACCTTC. As protein: CASSSRVYYGYTF.

The sample holds one count of this clonotype. V is TRBV6-5 and J is TRBJ1-2; no reliable D call. Germline loops: CDR1 MNHEY, CDR2 SVGAGI. V was shortened by 6 bases and J by 5 bases, with 16 bases between the two germline ends. The CDR3 sequence is 14 residues long. CDR3 residues: CASRTSQENYGYTF. CDR3 nucleotides: TGTGCCAGCAGAACTAGTCAGGAAAATTATGGCTACACCTTC.

This clonotype was seen repeatedly, ten times or more. The chain links TRBV5-1 to TRBJ2-1; 11 nucleotides match TRBD1. Germline assignment: CDR1 SGHRS and CDR2 YFSETQ. The CDR3 length is 15 residues. V trimming: 3 bases; J trimming: 6 bases; junction bases outside the gene matches: 5. CDR3 in DNA: TGCGCCAGCAGCTCGGACAGGGGGCCGGGCAATGAGCAGTTCTTC. It translates to CASSSDRGPGNEQFF.

The rearrangement uses TRBV5-1 and TRBJ2-7; D possibly corresponds to TRBD2 (6 bases). V dropped 0 bases and J dropped 7 bases, with 14 bases sitting between them. The germline CDR1 and CDR2 sequences are SGHRS and YFSETQ. This CDR3 comprises 14 residues. This CDR3 reads CASSLDPLASEQYV. CDR3 nucleotides: TGCGCCAGCAGCTTGGACCCACTAGCTAGTGAGCAGTACGTC.

The V and J genes are TRBV4-1 and TRBJ1-5; D is perhaps TRBD1 (6 bases). V lost 1 base and J 5 bases, leaving 12 bases between the germline ends. The CDR3 runs 15 residues. Looked up from germline, CDR1 is MGHRA and CDR2 is YSYEKL. CDR3: CASSQALQGHQPQHF. The CDR3 nucleotides are TGCGCCAGCAGCCAAGCCCTACAGGGCCATCAGCCCCAGCATTTT.

The V call is TRBV4-3, the J call TRBJ2-5; 16 nucleotides match TRBD2. The germline V gene encodes CDR1 LGHNA and CDR2 YSLEER. V lost 3 bases to trimming and J lost 5 bases; unmatched junction nucleotides: 6. There are 17 residues in the CDR3. CDR3: CASSQRGLAGGPETQYF. CDR3 in DNA: TGCGCCAGCAGCCAGCGGGGACTAGCGGGGGGGCCGGAGACCCAGTACTTC.

This clonotype was seen a handful of times. This chain uses TRBV7-2 with TRBJ1-2; tentatively, D is TRBD1 (6 bases). The CDR3 consists of 18 residues. CDR1 and CDR2 from the germline V gene are SGHTA and FQGNSA. Trimming cost V 0 bases and J 3 bases, with 20 bases left between them. CDR3 nucleotides: TGTGCCAGCAGCTTAGCAGCCCTAACAGGACAGTCAGACTATGGCTACACCTTC. Its protein is CASSLAALTGQSDYGYTF.

This clonotype was counted a few times. The chain couples TRBV6-2 or TRBV6-3 to TRBJ2-1; D remains unclear. This CDR3 has 13 residues. The germline V gene encodes CDR1 MNHEY and CDR2 SVGEGT. With 7 bases removed from V and 0 bases from J, the gap between germline ends came to 7 bases. The CDR3: CASNRDSYNEQFF. CDR3 coding DNA: TGTGCCAGCAACCGAGACTCCTACAATGAGCAGTTCTTC.

The rearrangement uses TRBV12-3 or TRBV12-4 and TRBJ1-6; D ambiguous. The V end was cut by 3 bases, the J end by 11 bases, with 8 bases between. The CDR3 is 12 amino acids. The CDR3 protein is CASSLAEAPLHF. The DNA of the CDR3 is TGTGCCAGCAGTTTGGCAGAGGCACCCCTCCACTTT.

This clonotype was seen a few times. The chain carries TRBV28 and TRBJ2-2; D is undetermined. Trimming took 6 bases from V and 8 from J, leaving 13 bases between them. Germline assignment: CDR1 MDHEN and CDR2 SYDVKM. This CDR3 contains 13 residues. The CDR3 is CASSSFKSGELFF. The CDR3 coding sequence is TGTGCCAGCAGCTCCTTCAAGTCGGGGGAGCTGTTTTTT. The complete variable domain, with remaining parts taken from reference TRBV28 and TRBJ2-2, reads DVKVTQSSRYLVKRTGEKVFLECVQDMDHENMFWYRQDPGLGLRLIYFSYDVKMKEKGDIPEGYSVSREKKERFSLILESASTNQTSMYLCASSSFKSGELFFGEGSRLTVL.

V and J are TRBV4-3 and TRBJ2-1, with 10 bases fitting TRBD1. Germline V gene lookup returns CDR1 LGHNA and CDR2 YSLEER. Losses at the gene ends were 6 bases for V and 2 bases for J; bases not matched to a gene: 4. The CDR3 spans 15 residues. CDR3 in amino acids: CASRLDRGPYNEQFF. The CDR3 DNA is TGCGCCAGCAGACTTGACAGGGGGCCCTACAATGAGCAGTTCTTC.